The text below deals with one T cell receptor (beta chain). The data were obtained in a study of blood T cell repertoires in COVID-19. The data were produced by immunoSEQ multiplex PCR, yet TCRdb's version contains in-frame clones alone and is incomplete. The data show about 320,000 clones, with roughly nine tenths seen just once and 2.6% held by the top ten. Study members were between about 18 and 100 years old and lived in around 24 US regions. Cohorts were assigned according to the clinical history that participants reported. Donors in Cohort 3 who had recovered were those with two negative PCRs, healthcare professional clearance, or resolution of their symptoms. The sample taken for sequencing was PBMCs or T cells enriched from blood (not recorded which). This clonotype was obtained from a man in his sixties who had recovered from COVID-19.

CDR3 protein: CASSLAGTGVSPLHF. Here the CDR3 DNA reads TGTGCCAGCAGTTTGGCCGGGACAGGGGTTTCACCCCTCCACTTT. This chain connects TRBV28 to TRBJ1-6, with 10 bases lining up with TRBD1. The CDR3 consists of 15 residues. CDR1 and CDR2 from the germline V gene are MDHEN and SYDVKM. V was pared by 3 bases and J by 9 bases, with 5 bases of the junction left unmatched.